The 12 T cell receptor beta chains in this list originate from one sample, sequenced in a study of T cell repertoires in cytomegalovirus infection. TCRdb passed the reads through MiXCR, listing each CDR3 protein once. The sample shows 300,000 to 400,000 distinct CDR3 sequences, 9% to 9.5% of them seen only once. The sequenced sample consisted of PBMCs. The origin of the receptors is a human donor in good health (CMV status not recorded). Some clones in this sample may be carry-over from other donors' samples.

This clonotype was seen a few times. The chain employs TRBV2 and TRBJ2-7; tentative D call: TRBD2 (6 bases). From germline, CDR1 is SNHLY and CDR2 FYNNEI. The CDR3 extends over 14 amino acids. V was clipped by 0 bases and J by 7 bases, with 13 bases between them. The CDR3 reads CASSEARGPGEQYF. The CDR3 DNA sequence: TGTGCCAGCAGTGAAGCGCGGGGACCTGGGGAGCAGTACTTC.

This clonotype has ten or more counts. V gene TRBV7-2 combines with J gene TRBJ1-5; D call uncertain. The germline V and J ends were trimmed by 2 bases and 7 bases, with 9 bases remaining between them. The V gene's germline CDR1 is SGHTA and CDR2 FQGNSA. This CDR3 is built from 13 residues. CDR3 DNA: TGTGCCAGCAGCTTAAAGGGAGACCAGCCCCAGCATTTT. It codes for CASSLKGDQPQHF.

This clonotype has just a few counts. The chain joins TRBV6-6 to TRBJ2-2; 10 bases agree with TRBD2. Germline V lookup: CDR1 MNHNY, CDR2 SVGAGI (reference sequence). The CDR3 length is 16 residues. The trim removed 0 bases at V and 4 bases at J, leaving 2 bases unmatched. The DNA of the CDR3 is TGTGCCAGCAGTTACTCAAGCGGGAGGGCCACCGGGGAGCTGTTTTTT. This codes for CASSYSSGRATGELFF.

This clonotype was observed a few times. The chain links TRBV14 to TRBJ2-1; a possible D gene is TRBD2 (6 bases). This CDR3 comprises 13 residues. Trimming pared 3 bases from V and 9 bases from J, leaving 12 bases between. Germline CDR1 SGHDN, CDR2 FVKESK. In nucleotides, the CDR3 is TGTGCCAGCAGCCAGGGGACTGGTGGTGAGCAGTTCTTC. Translated, it gives CASSQGTGGEQFF.

This clonotype was seen ten or more times. This chain links TRBV27 with TRBJ2-1; TRBD2 aligns across 7 bases. The V segment lost 8 bases and the J segment 8 bases; nucleotides outside the gene matches: 15. The germline V gene encodes CDR1 MNHEY and CDR2 SMNVEV (reference sequence). The CDR3 length is 15 residues. The CDR3 DNA reads as TGTGCCAGCGCCTCCTGGGAGGGAGGGCGAGATGAGCAGTTCTTC. Protein sequence: CASASWEGGRDEQFF.

This clonotype was seen ten or more times. V usage is TRBV28 and J usage is TRBJ2-5; 10 nucleotides line up with TRBD2. This CDR3 is 16 amino acids long. Trimming removed 3 bases from V and 3 bases from J; junction bases left unmatched: 7. Germline lookup yields CDR1 MDHEN and CDR2 SYDVKM. The CDR3 coding sequence is TGTGCCAGCAGTTTGGGCCTAGCGGGAGCAGAAGAGACCCAGTACTTC. This translates into CASSLGLAGAEETQYF.

The table lists this clonotype with a few counts. This chain joins TRBV10-1 and TRBJ2-4; no firm D call. Trimming took off 2 bases at V and 3 bases at J, with 14 bases between the two ends. CDR1 is WNHNN, CDR2 SYGVQD, per germline (reference sequence). There are 16 residues in the CDR3. The CDR3 reads CASSEGGLRDKNIQYF. In DNA, the CDR3 is TGCGCCAGCAGTGAGGGCGGCCTAAGGGACAAAAACATTCAGTACTTC.

This clonotype was recorded at least ten times. The rearrangement links TRBV28 to TRBJ1-4, with 7 bases lining up with TRBD1. This CDR3 region has 15 residues. J was trimmed by 8 bases and V by 5 bases; bases with no gene match: 11. CDR1 and CDR2 (germline): MDHEN, SYDVKM. Here the CDR3 DNA reads TGTGCCAGCAGTCTTCCCGGGACAGCGAGAGAAAAACTGTTTTTT. Protein product: CASSLPGTAREKLFF.

This clonotype showed up many times. This rearrangement joins TRBV7-2 to TRBJ2-3, with 11 bases identical to TRBD2. Germline CDR1 and CDR2: SGHTA and FQGNSA. Trimming took 2 bases from V and 5 from J; bases not matched to a gene: 3. The CDR3 has 15 residues. As DNA, the CDR3 is TGTGCCAGCAGCTTATCTACTAGCGGGAGAGATACGCAGTATTTT. Its translation is CASSLSTSGRDTQYF.

This clonotype was observed at least ten times. The chain couples TRBV7-8 to TRBJ2-5; TRBD1 might be the D (5 bases). The ends were cut back, 1 base at V and 5 bases at J, with 11 bases in the middle. CDR3 length: 14 residues. The germline V gene has CDR1 SGHVS and CDR2 FQNEAQ. The CDR3, as DNA: TGTGCCAGCAGCTTAGTAGTCCCAGGGGAGACCCAGTACTTC. Translating gives CASSLVVPGETQYF.

This clonotype was observed a few times. The chain couples TRBV28 to TRBJ1-5; D gene uncertain. Germline V gene sequence: CDR1 MDHEN, CDR2 SYDVKM. V lost 7 bases to trimming and J lost 0 bases, with 7 bases between them. This CDR3 spans 13 amino acids. The CDR3 coding sequence is TGTGCCAGCAATCAGTATAGCAATCAGCCCCAGCATTTT. The encoded protein is CASNQYSNQPQHF.

The chain couples TRBV7-2 to TRBJ2-1, with 9 positions matching TRBD2. The CDR3 sequence is 17 residues long. The trim removed 0 bases at V and 5 bases at J, leaving 8 bases unmatched. From germline, CDR1 is SGHTA and CDR2 FQGNSA. The CDR3 is CASSLARTSADDNEQFF. The CDR3 DNA follows: TGTGCCAGCAGCTTAGCTAGGACTAGCGCGGACGACAATGAGCAGTTCTTC.